The entry below describes one T cell receptor (beta chain). This sample was taken from a study of cytomegalovirus exposure and HLA in healthy donors. Germline V gene data show CDR1 as WNHNN and CDR2 as SYGVQD (reference sequence). The CDR3 consists of 14 residues. With 0 bases removed from V and 2 bases from J, the gap between germline ends came to 7 bases. Amplification used 60 Vbeta primers and 13 Jbeta primers. Only in-frame clones appear in the TCRdb table, and some are missing; sequencing was by immunoSEQ multiplex PCR. The sample lists 150,000 to 200,000 clones; roughly four fifths were seen once.

The clonotype comes from a woman in her fifties or sixties in good health and CMV-seropositive. What was sequenced was PBMCs. The V call is TRBV10-1, the J call TRBJ1-1, with D unresolved. CDR3 sequence: CASSESPQNTEAFF. The CDR3 DNA follows: TGCGCCAGCAGTGAGTCCCCCCAAAACACTGAAGCTTTCTTT.